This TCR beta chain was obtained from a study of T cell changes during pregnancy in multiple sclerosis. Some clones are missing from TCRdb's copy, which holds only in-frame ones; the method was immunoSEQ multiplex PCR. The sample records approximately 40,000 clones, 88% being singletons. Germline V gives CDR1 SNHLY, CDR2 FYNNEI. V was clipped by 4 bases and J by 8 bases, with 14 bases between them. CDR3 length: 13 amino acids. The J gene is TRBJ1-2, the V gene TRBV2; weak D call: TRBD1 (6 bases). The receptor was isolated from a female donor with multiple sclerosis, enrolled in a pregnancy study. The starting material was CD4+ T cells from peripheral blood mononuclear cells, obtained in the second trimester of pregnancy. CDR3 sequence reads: CASSVRPGEGYTF. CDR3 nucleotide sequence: TGTGCCAGCAGTGTGAGGCCAGGGGAAGGCTACACCTTC. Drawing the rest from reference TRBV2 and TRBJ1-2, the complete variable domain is EPEVTQTPSHQVTQMGQEVILRCVPISNHLYFYWYRQILGQKVEFLVSFYNNEISEKSEIFDDQFSVERPDGSNFTLKIRSTKLEDSAMYFCASSVRPGEGYTFGSGTRLTVV.